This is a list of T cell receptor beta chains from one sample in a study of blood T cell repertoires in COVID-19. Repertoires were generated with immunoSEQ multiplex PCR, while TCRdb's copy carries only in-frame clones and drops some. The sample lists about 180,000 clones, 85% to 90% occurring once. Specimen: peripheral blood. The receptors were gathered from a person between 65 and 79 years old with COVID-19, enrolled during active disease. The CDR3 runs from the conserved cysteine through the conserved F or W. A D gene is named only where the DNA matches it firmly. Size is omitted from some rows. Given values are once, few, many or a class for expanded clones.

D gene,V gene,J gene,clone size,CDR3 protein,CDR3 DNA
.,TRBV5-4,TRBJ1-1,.,CASSYARDTEAFF,TGTGCCAGCAGCTATGCACGGGACACTGAAGCTTTCTTT
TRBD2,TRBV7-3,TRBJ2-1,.,CASSLNGGGANEQFF,TGTGCCAGCAGCTTAAATGGCGGGGGAGCCAATGAGCAGTTCTTC
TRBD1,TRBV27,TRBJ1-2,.,CASSPRQGVSGGYTF,TGTGCCAGCAGTCCCCGACAGGGAGTTTCGGGAGGCTACACCTTC
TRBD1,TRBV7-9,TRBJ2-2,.,CASSLEGAATGELFF,TGTGCCAGCAGCTTAGAGGGGGCAGCCACCGGGGAGCTGTTTTTT
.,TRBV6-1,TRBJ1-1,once,CASSEASEPTWTEAFF,TGTGCCAGCAGTGAAGCGTCAGAACCGACATGGACTGAAGCTTTCTTT
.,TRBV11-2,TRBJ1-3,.,CASSPNSGSGNTIYF,TGTGCCAGCAGCCCGAATTCAGGGTCTGGAAACACCATATATTTT
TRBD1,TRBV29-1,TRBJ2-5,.,CSVGDRQGARLGETQYF,TGCAGCGTTGGGGATCGACAGGGGGCGCGTCTCGGAGAGACCCAGTACTTC
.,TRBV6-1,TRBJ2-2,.,CASSEWHKNTGELFF,TGTGCCAGCAGTGAATGGCACAAGAACACCGGGGAGCTGTTTTTT
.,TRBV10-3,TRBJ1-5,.,CAISEFTGSNQPQHF,TGTGCCATCAGTGAGTTCACAGGGAGCAATCAGCCCCAGCATTTT
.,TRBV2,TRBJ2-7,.,CASSDTRLPYEQYF,TGTGCCAGCAGTGACACTAGGTTACCTTACGAGCAGTACTTC
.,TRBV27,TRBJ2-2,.,CASSSTGTGGTGELFF,TGTGCCAGCAGTTCCACAGGGACGGGGGGTACCGGGGAGCTGTTTTTT
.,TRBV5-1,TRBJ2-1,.,CASRNPGTLSGNEQFF,TGCGCCAGCCGAAACCCCGGGACACTTTCCGGGAATGAGCAGTTCTTC
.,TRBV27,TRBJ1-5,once,CASTGGEGQPQHF,TGTGCCAGCACGGGGGGGGAGGGTCAGCCCCAGCATTTT
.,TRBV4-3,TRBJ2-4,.,CARGTRASKNIQYF,TGCGCCAGAGGGACAAGGGCTAGCAAAAACATTCAGTACTTC
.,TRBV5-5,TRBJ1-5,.,CASSRTRGGTYASPQHF,TGTGCCAGCAGCCGTACCCGGGGAGGGACCTATGCGTCGCCCCAGCATTTT
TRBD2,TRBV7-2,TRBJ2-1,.,CASSSPPVGLAGVYNEQFF,TGTGCCAGCAGCTCCCCCCCGGTGGGACTAGCGGGAGTCTACAATGAGCAGTTCTTC
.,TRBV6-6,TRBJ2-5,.,CASSYPPERETQYF,TGTGCCAGCAGTTACCCCCCCGAGAGGGAGACCCAGTACTTC
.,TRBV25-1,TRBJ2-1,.,CASSGLAGAGGNEQFF,TGTGCCAGCAGTGGACTCGCGGGGGCTGGGGGGAATGAGCAGTTCTTC
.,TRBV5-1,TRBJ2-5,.,CASSLVGGTAQETQYF,TGCGCCAGCAGCTTGGTTGGCGGGACAGCACAAGAGACCCAGTACTTC
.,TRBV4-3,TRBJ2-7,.,CASSQDRGWDYEQYF,TGCGCCAGCAGCCAAGATAGGGGGTGGGACTACGAGCAGTACTTC
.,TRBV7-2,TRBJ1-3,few,CASSLGDTGNTIYF,TGTGCCAGCAGCTTAGGGGACACTGGAAACACCATATATTTT
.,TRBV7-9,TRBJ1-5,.,CASSSRGGNQPQHF,TGTGCCAGCAGCTCCAGGGGTGGCAATCAGCCCCAGCATTTT
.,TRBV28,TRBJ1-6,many,CASSLVQNSYNSPLHF,TGTGCCAGCAGTTTAGTACAGAACTCCTATAATTCACCCCTCCACTTT
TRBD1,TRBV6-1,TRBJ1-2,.,CASSDLQGVNNYGYTF,TGTGCCAGCAGTGACCTACAGGGGGTCAATAACTATGGCTACACCTTC
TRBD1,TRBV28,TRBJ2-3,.,CASSALGTTGSDTQYF,TGTGCCAGCAGTGCCCTAGGGACGACAGGGTCAGATACGCAGTATTTT
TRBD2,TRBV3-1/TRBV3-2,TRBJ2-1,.,CASSQGGTSGNEQFF,TGTGCCAGCAGCCAAGGAGGGACTAGCGGCAATGAGCAGTTCTTC
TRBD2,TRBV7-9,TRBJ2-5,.,CASTPGGWETQYF,TGTGCCAGCACCCCGGGAGGATGGGAGACCCAGTACTTC
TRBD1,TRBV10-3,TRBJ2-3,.,CAISEGRGRADTQYF,TGTGCCATCAGTGAGGGCAGGGGGCGGGCAGATACGCAGTATTTT
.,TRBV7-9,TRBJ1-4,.,CASSPPAEMQAF,TGTGCCAGCAGCCCACCGGCCGAAATGCAGGCTTTT
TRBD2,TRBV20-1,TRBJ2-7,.,CSASVSAGERYEQYF,TGCAGTGCTAGTGTCTCCGCGGGAGAGCGCTACGAGCAGTACTTC
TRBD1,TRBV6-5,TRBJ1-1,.,CASSSQGLGEAFF,TGTGCCAGCAGTTCACAGGGGTTGGGTGAAGCTTTCTTT
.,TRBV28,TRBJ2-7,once,CASNRFGSYEQYF,TGTGCCAGCAATCGGTTCGGCTCCTACGAGCAGTACTTC
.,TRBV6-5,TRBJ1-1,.,CASSYSGAEAFF,TGTGCCAGCAGTTACTCAGGGGCTGAAGCTTTCTTT
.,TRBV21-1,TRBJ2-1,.,CASSKALVRREIYNEQFF,TGTGCCAGCAGCAAAGCGCTAGTACGGCGGGAGATCTACAATGAGCAGTTCTTC
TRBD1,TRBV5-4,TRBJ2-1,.,CASRPGTGASYEQFF,TGTGCCAGCAGACCCGGGACAGGCGCATCCTATGAGCAGTTCTTC
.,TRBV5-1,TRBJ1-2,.,CASSFDRTAYGYTF,TGCGCCAGCAGCTTTGACCGGACTGCCTATGGCTACACCTTC
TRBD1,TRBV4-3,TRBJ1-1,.,CASSPRDRDTEAFF,TGCGCCAGCAGCCCCCGGGACAGGGACACTGAAGCTTTCTTT
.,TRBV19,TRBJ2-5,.,CASSTGTKQETQYF,TGTGCCAGTAGTACTGGGACAAAGCAAGAGACCCAGTACTTC
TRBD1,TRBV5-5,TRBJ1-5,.,CASSGTYRDRVVRQPQHF,TGTGCCAGCAGCGGAACGTACCGGGACAGGGTGGTTCGTCAGCCCCAGCATTTT
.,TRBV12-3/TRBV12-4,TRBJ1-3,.,CASSITGPDTIYF,TGTGCCAGCAGCATCACAGGGCCGGACACCATATATTTT
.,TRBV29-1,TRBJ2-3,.,CSVVRDSRFSGTDTQYF,TGCAGCGTTGTTCGTGACAGTCGGTTTTCTGGCACAGATACGCAGTATTTT
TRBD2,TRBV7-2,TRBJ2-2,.,CASSLRASGGLTNTGELFF,TGTGCCAGCAGCTTAAGGGCTAGCGGGGGGCTCACGAACACCGGGGAGCTGTTTTTT
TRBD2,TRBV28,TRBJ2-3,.,CASSSQRGGTDTQYF,TGTGCCAGCAGTAGTCAGCGGGGAGGCACAGATACGCAGTATTTT
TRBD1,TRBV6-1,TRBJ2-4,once,CASSGGGTGIGNIQYF,TGTGCCAGCAGTGGAGGGGGGACAGGGATAGGAAACATTCAGTACTTC
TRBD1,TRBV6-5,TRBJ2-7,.,CASSSDRRHEQYF,TGTGCCAGCAGTTCGGACAGGCGCCACGAGCAGTACTTC
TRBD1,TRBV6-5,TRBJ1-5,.,CASNGQGRQPQHF,TGTGCCAGCAACGGACAGGGACGGCAGCCCCAGCATTTT
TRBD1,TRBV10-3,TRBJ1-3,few,CASGQGGANTIYF,TGTGCCAGCGGACAGGGCGGCGCAAACACCATATATTTT